This TCR beta chain was observed in a study of T cell changes during pregnancy in multiple sclerosis. Only in-frame clones appear in the TCRdb table, and some are missing; sequencing was by immunoSEQ multiplex PCR. The sample holds tens of thousands of clones, about 85% seen once. Looked up from germline, CDR1 is SGHTA and CDR2 is FQGNSA. Trimming took off 2 bases at V and 0 bases at J, with 11 bases between the two ends. The CDR3 runs 16 residues. This receptor was obtained from a female donor with multiple sclerosis, enrolled in a pregnancy study. Sequences were derived from CD8+ T cells from peripheral blood mononuclear cells, sampled before pregnancy. The rearrangement uses TRBV7-2 and TRBJ2-1, with D tentatively TRBD2 (6 bases). The CDR3 is CASSLMVGSSYNEQFF. As DNA, the CDR3 is TGTGCCAGCAGCTTAATGGTCGGGAGCTCCTACAATGAGCAGTTCTTC. The full variable domain, in which reference TRBV7-2 and TRBJ2-1 provide the parts outside the CDR3, is GAGVSQSPSNKVTEKGKDVELRCDPISGHTALYWYRQSLGQGLEFLIYFQGNSAPDKSGLPSDRFSAERTGGSVSTLTIQRTQQEDSAVYLCASSLMVGSSYNEQFFGPGTRLTVL.